These T cell receptor beta chains were read from a single sample in a study of blood T cell repertoires in COVID-19. The data were produced by immunoSEQ multiplex PCR, yet TCRdb's version contains in-frame clones alone and is incomplete. The data show about 94,000 clones, around 81% seen once. Sequencing input: peripheral blood. The receptors derive from a man in his 60s with acute or convalescent COVID-19. CDR3s include the opening cysteine and the closing phenylalanine or tryptophan. The order of the fields is J gene, D gene, clone size, V gene, CDR3 protein, CDR3 DNA. A D gene is named only where the DNA matches it firmly. Size values are once, few and many counts, or a class for expanded clones, and some rows have none.

J: TRBJ2-5; D: TRBD2; size: NA; V: TRBV5-1; CDR3: CASSLAGERGWETQYF; DNA: TGCGCCAGCAGCTTGGCCGGGGAGCGGGGATGGGAGACCCAGTACTTC
J: TRBJ1-4; D: NA; size: NA; V: TRBV7-2; CDR3: CASSLGENEKLFF; DNA: TGTGCCAGCAGCTTAGGGGAGAATGAAAAACTGTTTTTT
J: TRBJ1-2; D: NA; size: NA; V: TRBV29-1; CDR3: CSVERLGQSGGYTF; DNA: TGCAGCGTTGAAAGGCTTGGACAGTCGGGGGGCTACACCTTC
J: TRBJ2-1; D: NA; size: NA; V: TRBV6-5; CDR3: CASSYRWESSYNEQFF; DNA: TGTGCCAGCAGTTACCGCTGGGAGAGCTCCTACAATGAGCAGTTCTTC
J: TRBJ1-5; D: TRBD1; size: NA; V: TRBV6-2/TRBV6-3; CDR3: CASSWGQGGNQPQHF; DNA: TGTGCCAGCAGTTGGGGACAGGGGGGGAATCAGCCCCAGCATTTT
J: TRBJ2-7; D: NA; size: NA; V: TRBV9; CDR3: CASSLHEGSSYEQYF; DNA: TGTGCCAGCAGCCTCCACGAAGGGAGCTCCTACGAGCAGTACTTC
J: TRBJ1-3; D: NA; size: NA; V: TRBV6-5; CDR3: CASTLGNTIYF; DNA: TGTGCCAGTACTCTTGGAAACACCATATATTTT
J: TRBJ2-7; D: TRBD2; size: once; V: TRBV6-5; CDR3: CASSYSRPSGTYEQYF; DNA: TGTGCCAGCAGTTACTCGCGTCCTAGCGGAACCTACGAGCAGTACTTC
J: TRBJ2-5; D: TRBD2; size: NA; V: TRBV13; CDR3: CASSSRTSGGETQYF; DNA: TGTGCCAGCAGCTCCCGGACTAGCGGGGGGGAGACCCAGTACTTC
J: TRBJ2-1; D: NA; size: NA; V: TRBV30; CDR3: CAWTRGFGSNEQFF; DNA: TGTGCCTGGACCAGGGGATTTGGGTCCAATGAGCAGTTCTTC
J: TRBJ2-5; D: NA; size: NA; V: TRBV9; CDR3: CASSVGSGTQYF; DNA: TGTGCCAGCAGCGTAGGGAGCGGGACCCAGTACTTC
J: TRBJ2-5; D: NA; size: NA; V: TRBV15; CDR3: CATSSHQEGVGETQYF; DNA: TGTGCCACCAGCAGTCATCAAGAGGGGGTCGGTGAGACCCAGTACTTC
J: TRBJ2-7; D: NA; size: NA; V: TRBV30; CDR3: CAWSVKSGALREQYF; DNA: TGTGCCTGGAGTGTTAAGTCAGGGGCTCTTAGGGAGCAGTACTTC
J: TRBJ2-7; D: TRBD2; size: NA; V: TRBV7-3; CDR3: CASSLIGGGPSEQYF; DNA: TGTGCCAGCAGCTTAATAGGCGGGGGGCCCTCCGAGCAGTACTTC
J: TRBJ2-7; D: NA; size: NA; V: TRBV7-2; CDR3: CASKKNTLSYEQYF; DNA: TGTGCCAGCAAGAAGAATACTCTCTCCTACGAGCAGTACTTC
J: TRBJ1-5; D: TRBD1; size: NA; V: TRBV6-1; CDR3: CASSEAGQNQPQHF; DNA: TGTGCCAGCAGTGAAGCGGGACAGAATCAGCCCCAGCATTTT
J: TRBJ1-1; D: NA; size: NA; V: TRBV6-5; CDR3: CASSYSDREFEAFF; DNA: TGTGCCAGCAGTTACTCGGACAGAGAATTTGAAGCTTTCTTT
J: TRBJ1-3; D: NA; size: NA; V: TRBV11-2; CDR3: CASSLSRDTGNTIYF; DNA: TGTGCCAGCAGCCTTTCCCGGGACACTGGAAACACCATATATTTT
J: TRBJ2-2; D: NA; size: NA; V: TRBV4-3; CDR3: CASSQDRQPTGELFF; DNA: TGCGCCAGCAGCCAAGATAGACAGCCCACCGGGGAGCTGTTTTTT
J: TRBJ2-2; D: NA; size: few; V: TRBV24-1; CDR3: CATSDLRREAAGELFF; DNA: TGTGCCACCAGTGATTTAAGGAGGGAGGCCGCCGGGGAGCTGTTTTTT
J: TRBJ2-7; D: NA; size: NA; V: TRBV10-2; CDR3: CASSDPSGDYEQYF; DNA: TGCGCCAGCAGTGACCCCTCCGGAGACTACGAGCAGTACTTC
J: TRBJ2-3; D: NA; size: once; V: TRBV11-1; CDR3: CASSPSTDTQYF; DNA: TGTGCCAGCAGCCCTAGCACAGATACGCAGTATTTT
J: TRBJ2-4; D: NA; size: NA; V: TRBV7-2; CDR3: CASSLAVAKNIQYF; DNA: TGTGCCAGCAGCTTAGCCGTAGCCAAAAACATTCAGTACTTC
J: TRBJ1-1; D: TRBD1; size: NA; V: TRBV13; CDR3: CASSDRGGRAEAFF; DNA: TGTGCCAGCAGCGACAGGGGGGGAAGGGCTGAAGCTTTCTTT
J: TRBJ1-5; D: TRBD1; size: few; V: TRBV30; CDR3: CAWSSGQGAHQPQHF; DNA: TGTGCCTGGAGTTCCGGCCAGGGGGCCCATCAGCCCCAGCATTTT
J: TRBJ2-3; D: TRBD2; size: NA; V: TRBV7-9; CDR3: CASSFRGGADTQYF; DNA: TGTGCCAGCAGCTTTCGCGGGGGTGCAGATACGCAGTATTTT
J: TRBJ1-6; D: NA; size: NA; V: TRBV28; CDR3: CASILAGGRNSPLHF; DNA: TGTGCCAGCATTCTTGCCGGAGGACGAAATTCACCCCTCCACTTT
J: TRBJ2-2; D: NA; size: NA; V: TRBV12-2; CDR3: CASRPRRLAGELFF; DNA: TGTGCAAGTCGCCCCCGGAGACTGGCCGGGGAGCTGTTTTTT
J: TRBJ1-2; D: TRBD1; size: NA; V: TRBV18; CDR3: CASSSGTGGEYGYTF; DNA: TGTGCCAGCTCATCCGGGACAGGGGGCGAGTATGGCTACACCTTC
J: TRBJ1-2; D: TRBD1; size: NA; V: TRBV7-2; CDR3: CASSFLTGGYGYTF; DNA: TGTGCCAGCAGCTTTCTGACAGGGGGATATGGCTACACCTTC
J: TRBJ1-2; D: NA; size: NA; V: TRBV6-5; CDR3: CASSYDRGDGYGYTF; DNA: TGTGCCAGCAGTTACGACCGGGGGGATGGCTATGGCTACACCTTC
J: TRBJ2-7; D: NA; size: NA; V: TRBV14; CDR3: CASSQEHKAGSYEQYF; DNA: TGTGCCAGCAGCCAAGAACACAAAGCCGGGAGCTACGAGCAGTACTTC
J: TRBJ2-1; D: NA; size: NA; V: TRBV27; CDR3: CASSLTGYNEQFF; DNA: TGTGCCAGCAGTTTGACCGGGTACAATGAGCAGTTCTTC